This T cell receptor beta chain was captured in a study of blood T cell repertoires in COVID-19. Study summary: Nucleic acid was either cDNA or gDNA, and it came from T cells, B-cell-depleted T cells, or PBMCs.

The ends were cut back, 1 base at V and 4 bases at J, with 12 bases in the middle. The CDR3 contains 15 residues. Germline values: CDR1 SGHRS, CDR2 YFSETQ. In the original analysis: From reference gene primer amplification, estimates of nucleated cell counts were derived. Measured with immunoSEQ multiplex PCR; TCRdb has only the in-frame clones, and not every one. V, J and clone size are those of that table, while D and trimming were read from the DNA. Of roughly 27,000 clones in the sample, about 75% were seen once. The specimen sequenced was peripheral blood. The TCR was taken from an elderly man with active or convalescent COVID-19. The chain recombines TRBV5-1 with TRBJ1-5, with TRBD1 as a possible D gene (6 bases). The chain's CDR3 is CASSLSGEKNQPQHF. The DNA of the CDR3 is TGCGCCAGCAGCTTGTCAGGGGAGAAAAATCAGCCCCAGCATTTT.